This T cell receptor (beta chain) came from a study of shared clonotypes between healthy human individuals. As for the study in general: Per-donor plates numbered three CD4 naive, three CD4 memory, two CD8 naive and one CD8 memory.

Study results and caveats: The authors sampled blood alone, and tissue repertoires likely differ. Donor scarcity curtailed the genetic and exposure-history diversity represented herein.

Each replicate PCR on the sorted subsets used approximately 180 ng DNA (roughly 30,000 T cell genomes). Sequenced by immunoSEQ multiplex PCR; TCRdb stores in-frame clones only, minus some. The sample contains 2 million to 2.5 million clones, 80% to 95% of which appear only once. With respect to this clone: Its antigen is undetermined.

V was clipped by 4 bases and J by 0 bases, with 6 bases between them. CDR3 length: 13 amino acids. In germline, CDR1 is MRHNA, CDR2 SNTAGT. Sequenced material: naive CD4+ T cells from PBMCs. Subset reported: CD45RA+ positively selected. This TCR was recovered from a man in his late teens or twenties in good health. Some clones in this sample may be carry-over from other donors' samples. This rearrangement joins TRBV6-4 to TRBJ1-1; no firm D call. CDR3 residues: CASSADMNTEAFF. The CDR3 bases are TGTGCCAGCAGTGCAGATATGAACACTGAAGCTTTCTTT.